The following is a TCR beta chain sequence with its context. The sample originates from a study of blood T cell repertoires in COVID-19. Assay used: immunoSEQ multiplex PCR; TCRdb lists only in-frame clones, some missing. The sample lists about 350,000 clones; more than 85% were seen once. V lost 3 bases to trimming and J lost 5 bases; unmatched junction nucleotides: 6. Germline V gene data show CDR1 as MNHNS and CDR2 as SASEGT. The CDR3 runs 15 residues. The chain recombines TRBV6-1 with TRBJ1-1, with 10 positions matching TRBD1. Input material: PBMCs or T cells enriched from blood (not recorded which). The source of this sequence is a woman aged 25 to 39 who had recovered from COVID-19. CDR3 amino acids: CASSDRQGARTEAFF. CDR3 DNA sequence: TGTGCCAGCAGTGACAGACAGGGGGCGCGAACTGAAGCTTTCTTT.